This T cell receptor beta chain is drawn from a study of OX40 agonist ivuxolimab in advanced cancers. Profiling relied on immunoSEQ multiplex PCR, and the TCRdb table lists in-frame clones only, not all of them. The sample records 55,000 to 80,000 clones, nearly 90% being singletons. The CDR3 extends over 15 amino acids. Trimming took 6 bases from V and 5 from J, leaving 16 bases between them. The germline V gene has CDR1 MNHNS and CDR2 SASEGT. The specimen comprised CD4+ or CD8+ T cells sorted from blood, sampled in a trial of the OX40 agonist ivuxolimab. The chain couples TRBV6-1 to TRBJ1-4; D is perhaps TRBD1 (5 bases). The sequence was collected from an adult with an advanced solid tumor such as melanoma, head and neck, liver or kidney cancer. The CDR3 bases are TGTGCCAGCAGGTTTCTGATACAGGAGAATGAAAAACTGTTTTTT. It specifies CASRFLIQENEKLFF.